Listed below are T cell receptor beta chains from one sample, sequenced in a study of blood T cells in healthy people across ages. MiXCR was run by TCRdb on the 5' RACE reads, yielding one entry per CDR3 protein. The table has 700,000 or so distinct CDR3 sequences, around two fifths seen once. Specimen: blood. These receptors were collected from a man aged 80 or over in good health. CDR3s include the opening cysteine and the closing phenylalanine or tryptophan. D genes are given only for firm matches. Only part of the rows carry a size: once, few, many, or a class if the clone is expanded.

cdr3_nt cdr3_aa v_call clone_size d_call cdr3_length j_call
TGTGCCATTTCCCGGGGGGGCCGTGGAGATACGCAGTATTTT CAISRGGRGDTQYF TRBV5-5 . TRBD2 14 TRBJ2-3
TGTGCCATCAGTGCGACAGAGTATGGCTACACCTTC CAISATEYGYTF TRBV10-3 . . 12 TRBJ1-2
TGTGCCAGCAGTTTACTAGCGGGAGAGGGGAATGAGCAGTTCTTC CASSLLAGEGNEQFF TRBV7-2 few TRBD2 15 TRBJ2-1
TGTGCCAGTAGCGGGAGTTCTACCGGGGAGCTGTTTTTT CASSGSSTGELFF TRBV27 few TRBD2 13 TRBJ2-2
TGCAGTGCTCCTAGCGGCTGGGTTGGGGATACGCAGTATTTT CSAPSGWVGDTQYF TRBV20-1 many TRBD2 14 TRBJ2-3
TGTGCCAGCAGCCAGGGGACTAGCGGGTCTATATATACGCAGTATTTT CASSQGTSGSIYTQYF TRBV3-1 few TRBD2 16 TRBJ2-3
TGTGCCAGCAGTGGAGGACTAGCGGGAGGGTATGAGCAGTTCTTC CASSGGLAGGYEQFF TRBV6-2/TRBV6-3 . TRBD2 15 TRBJ2-1
TGCGCCAGCAGCGCCACCACGGCGAACCAAGAGGCCCAGTACTTC CASSATTANQEAQYF TRBV5-1 . . 15 TRBJ2-5
TGTGCCAGCAGTTTCCGCGGGAGGTTCAATGAGCAGTTCTTC CASSFRGRFNEQFF TRBV28 . TRBD2 14 TRBJ2-1
TGTGCCAGCAGAAGATCCCAGGGGGATGGTGAAAAACTGTTTTTT CASRRSQGDGEKLFF TRBV2 . TRBD1 15 TRBJ1-4
TGCGCCAGCAGCCTAGCGGGGGCAAACAATGAGCAGTACTTC CASSLAGANNEQYF TRBV4-3 few TRBD2 14 TRBJ2-7
TGTGCCAGCAGCGGCCCCCGGACAGGGCCTAAGGAGCAGTACTTC CASSGPRTGPKEQYF TRBV28 . TRBD1 15 TRBJ2-5
TGCGCCAGCAGCTTGGGAGTACAGGGGGGACGCAATCAGCCCCAGCATTTT CASSLGVQGGRNQPQHF TRBV5-1 . TRBD1 17 TRBJ1-5
TGCGCCAGCAGTGAAGGTCATACAAACTACGAGCAGTACTTC CASSEGHTNYEQYF TRBV10-1 few . 14 TRBJ2-7
TGTGCCAGCAGTTCACTCCTAGGGGATGAGCAGTTCTTC CASSSLLGDEQFF TRBV6-4 few . 13 TRBJ2-1
TGTGCCAGCAGTGCGGGGTTATCGGAGACCCAGTACTTC CASSAGLSETQYF TRBV6-1 once . 13 TRBJ2-5
TGTGCCACCAGCAGAGTAGCCGGCTACGAGCAGTACTTC CATSRVAGYEQYF TRBV15 . . 13 TRBJ2-7
TGCAGTGCTAGAATTCTGGGGGGGAACTACGAGCAGTACTTC CSARILGGNYEQYF TRBV20-1 few TRBD2 14 TRBJ2-7
TGTGCCAGCAGTTTATCTCGCGGCTACCCAGGGGAGACCCAGTACTTC CASSLSRGYPGETQYF TRBV12-3/TRBV12-4 . . 16 TRBJ2-5
TGTGCCAGCAGTGAACCCGGGGACAGGGCTATCACGCAGTATTTT CASSEPGDRAITQYF TRBV25-1 . TRBD1 15 TRBJ2-3
TGTGCCAGCAGTTTACAGGGAGGGACTAGCGGGGTTTTGAGCTCCTACAATGAGCAGTACTTC CASSLQGGTSGVLSSYNEQYF TRBV27 . TRBD2 21 TRBJ2-7
TGCAGTGCTAGGGGACAGTACTACAATGAGCAGTACTTC CSARGQYYNEQYF TRBV20-1 . TRBD1 13 TRBJ2-7
TGTGCCAGCAGCTTCACGGGAGGGGCAGATACGCAGTATTTT CASSFTGGADTQYF TRBV7-2 . TRBD2 14 TRBJ2-3
TGTGCCAGCAGCTACACCTCTAGGGGAATTTCCGATTACAATGAGCAGTTCTTC CASSYTSRGISDYNEQFF TRBV7-3 . . 18 TRBJ2-1
TGTGCCAGCAGTCCTTGGGACAGGCGACGTAATGAGCAGTTCTTC CASSPWDRRRNEQFF TRBV14 . TRBD1 15 TRBJ2-1